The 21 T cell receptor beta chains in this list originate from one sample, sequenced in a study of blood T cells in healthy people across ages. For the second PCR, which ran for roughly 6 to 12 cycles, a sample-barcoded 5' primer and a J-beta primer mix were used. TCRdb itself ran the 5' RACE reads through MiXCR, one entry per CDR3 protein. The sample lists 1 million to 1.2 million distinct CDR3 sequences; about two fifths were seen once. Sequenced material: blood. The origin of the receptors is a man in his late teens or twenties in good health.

For the CDR3, the DNA is TGTGCCAGCAGCTTAAGTTCAGGGGCTCCCTACGAGCAGTACTTC. Its translation is CASSLSSGAPYEQYF. This chain connects TRBV7-2 to TRBJ2-7; possible D gene TRBD1, 6 bases. Trimming took off 2 bases at V and 2 bases at J, with 13 bases between the two ends. There are 15 residues in the CDR3. Germline V gene data show CDR1 as SGHTA and CDR2 as FQGNSA. The full variable domain, in which reference TRBV7-2 and TRBJ2-7 provide the parts outside the CDR3, is GAGVSQSPSNKVTEKGKDVELRCDPISGHTALYWYRQSLGQGLEFLIYFQGNSAPDKSGLPSDRFSAERTGGSVSTLTIQRTQQEDSAVYLCASSLSSGAPYEQYFGPGTRLTVT.

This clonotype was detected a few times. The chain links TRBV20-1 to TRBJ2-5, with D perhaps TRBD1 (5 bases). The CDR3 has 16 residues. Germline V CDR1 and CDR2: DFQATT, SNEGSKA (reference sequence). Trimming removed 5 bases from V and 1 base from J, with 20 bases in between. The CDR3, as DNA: TGCAGTGCTTCCGCCAATGCAGGGCCCTCCCAAGAGACCCAGTACTTC. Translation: CSASANAGPSQETQYF.

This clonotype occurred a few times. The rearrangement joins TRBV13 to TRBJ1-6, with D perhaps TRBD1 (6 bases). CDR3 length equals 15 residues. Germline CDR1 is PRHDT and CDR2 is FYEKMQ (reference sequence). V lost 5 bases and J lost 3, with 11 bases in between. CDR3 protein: CASSIQGNYNSPLHF. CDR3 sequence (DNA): TGTGCCAGCAGCATACAGGGTAACTATAATTCACCCCTCCACTTT.

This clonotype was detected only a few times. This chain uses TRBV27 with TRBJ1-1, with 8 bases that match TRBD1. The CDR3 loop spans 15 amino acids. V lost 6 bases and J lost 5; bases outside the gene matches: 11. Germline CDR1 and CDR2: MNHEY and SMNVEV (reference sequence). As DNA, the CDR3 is TGTGCCAGCAGCCCCGACAGGGGTGGTTGGACTGAAGCTTTCTTT. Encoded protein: CASSPDRGGWTEAFF.

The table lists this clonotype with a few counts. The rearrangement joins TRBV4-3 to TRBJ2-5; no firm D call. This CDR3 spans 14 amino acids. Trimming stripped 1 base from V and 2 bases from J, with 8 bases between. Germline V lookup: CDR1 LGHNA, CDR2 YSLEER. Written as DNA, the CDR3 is TGCGCCAGCAGCCAAGGCATAGAACAAGAGACCCAGTACTTC. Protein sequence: CASSQGIEQETQYF.

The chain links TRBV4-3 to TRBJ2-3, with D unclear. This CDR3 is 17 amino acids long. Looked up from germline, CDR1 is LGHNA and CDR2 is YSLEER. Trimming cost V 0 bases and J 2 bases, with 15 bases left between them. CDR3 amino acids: CASSQDRRPRVTDTQYF. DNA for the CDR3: TGCGCCAGCAGCCAAGATCGGCGGCCGAGAGTCACAGATACGCAGTATTTT.

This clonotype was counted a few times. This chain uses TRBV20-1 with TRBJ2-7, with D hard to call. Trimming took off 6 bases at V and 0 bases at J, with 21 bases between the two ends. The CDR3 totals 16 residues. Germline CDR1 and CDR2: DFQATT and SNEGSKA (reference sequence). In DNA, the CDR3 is TGCAGTGCCCCGAGCCGCTCCACCAGGAGCTCCTACGAGCAGTACTTC. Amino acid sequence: CSAPSRSTRSSYEQYF.

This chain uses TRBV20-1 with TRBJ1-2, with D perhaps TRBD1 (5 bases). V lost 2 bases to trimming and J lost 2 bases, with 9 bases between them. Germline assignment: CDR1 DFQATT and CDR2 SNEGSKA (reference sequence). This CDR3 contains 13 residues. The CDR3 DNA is TGCAGTGCTAGACCCCAGGGCAACTATGGCTACACCTTC. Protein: CSARPQGNYGYTF.

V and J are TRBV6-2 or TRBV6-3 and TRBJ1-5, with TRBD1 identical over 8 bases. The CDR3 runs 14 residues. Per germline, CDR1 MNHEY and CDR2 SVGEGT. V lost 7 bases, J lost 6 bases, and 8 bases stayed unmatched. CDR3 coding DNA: TGTGCCAGCACCCTGGGGCAGGGGGCTCAGCCCCAGCATTTT. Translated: CASTLGQGAQPQHF.

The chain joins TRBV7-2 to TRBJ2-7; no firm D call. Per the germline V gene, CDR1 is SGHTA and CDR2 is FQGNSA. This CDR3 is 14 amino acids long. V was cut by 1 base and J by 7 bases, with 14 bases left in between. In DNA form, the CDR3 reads TGTGCCAGCAGCTTAGGGAGAGGTGGAAAGGAGCAGTACTTC. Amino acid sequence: CASSLGRGGKEQYF. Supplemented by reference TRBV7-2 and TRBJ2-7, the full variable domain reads GAGVSQSPSNKVTEKGKDVELRCDPISGHTALYWYRQSLGQGLEFLIYFQGNSAPDKSGLPSDRFSAERTGGSVSTLTIQRTQQEDSAVYLCASSLGRGGKEQYFGPGTRLTVT.

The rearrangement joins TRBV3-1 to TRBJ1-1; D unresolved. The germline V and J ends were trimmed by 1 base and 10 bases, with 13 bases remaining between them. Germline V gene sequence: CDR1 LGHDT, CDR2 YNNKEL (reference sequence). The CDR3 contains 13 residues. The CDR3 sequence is CASSQVRVPGAFF. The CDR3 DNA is TGTGCCAGCAGCCAAGTGCGGGTCCCAGGAGCTTTCTTT.

CDR3 DNA: TGCGCCAGCAGCCCCGAGGACCCCTCCTACAATGAGCAGTTCTTC. The encoded protein is CASSPEDPSYNEQFF. V usage is TRBV5-1 and J usage is TRBJ2-1; D is uncertain. This CDR3 contains 15 residues. Trimming removed 4 bases at V and 0 bases at J, with 11 bases between. Germline V lookup: CDR1 SGHRS, CDR2 YFSETQ.

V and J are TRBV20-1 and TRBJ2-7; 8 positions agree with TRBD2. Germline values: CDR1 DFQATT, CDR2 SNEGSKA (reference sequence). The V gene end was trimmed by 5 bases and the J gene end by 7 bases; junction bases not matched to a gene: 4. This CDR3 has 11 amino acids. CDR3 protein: CSAGTRNEQYF. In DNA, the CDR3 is TGCAGTGCTGGGACTAGAAATGAGCAGTACTTC.

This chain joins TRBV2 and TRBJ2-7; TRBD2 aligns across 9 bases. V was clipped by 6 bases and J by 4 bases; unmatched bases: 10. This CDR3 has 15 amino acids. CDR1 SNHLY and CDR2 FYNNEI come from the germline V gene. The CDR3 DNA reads TGTGCCAGCAGCGAGGCTCCTAGCGGGGTTTACGAGCAGTACTTC. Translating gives CASSEAPSGVYEQYF.

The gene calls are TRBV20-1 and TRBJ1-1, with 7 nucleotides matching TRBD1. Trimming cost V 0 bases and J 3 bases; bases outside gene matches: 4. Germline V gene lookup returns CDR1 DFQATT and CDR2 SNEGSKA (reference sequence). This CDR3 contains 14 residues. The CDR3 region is CSARDGTAHTEAFF. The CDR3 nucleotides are TGCAGTGCTAGAGATGGGACAGCGCACACTGAAGCTTTCTTT.

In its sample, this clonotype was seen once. CDR3 in amino acids: CAISRGGPREGTEAFF. The CDR3 DNA follows: TGTGCCATCAGTAGAGGTGGTCCTCGAGAAGGCACTGAAGCTTTCTTT. The V call is TRBV10-3, the J call TRBJ1-1, with D hard to call. The CDR3 spans 16 residues. Trimming took 5 bases from V and 4 from J, leaving 20 bases between them. In germline, CDR1 is ENHRY, CDR2 SYGVKD.

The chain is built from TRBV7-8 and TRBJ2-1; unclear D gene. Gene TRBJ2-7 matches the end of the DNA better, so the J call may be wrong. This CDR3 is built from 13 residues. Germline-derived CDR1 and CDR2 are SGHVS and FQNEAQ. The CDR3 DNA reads TGTGCCAGCAGCTTAGGATCCTCCAATGAGCAGTACTTC. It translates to CASSLGSSNEQYF.

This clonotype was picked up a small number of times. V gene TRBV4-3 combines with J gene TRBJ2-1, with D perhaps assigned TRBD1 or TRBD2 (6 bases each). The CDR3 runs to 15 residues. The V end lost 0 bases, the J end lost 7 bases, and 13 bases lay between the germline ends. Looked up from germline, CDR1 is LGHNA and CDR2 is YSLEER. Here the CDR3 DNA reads TGCGCCAGCAGCCAAGATCCTAGGGGGAGGAATGAGCAGTTCTTC. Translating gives CASSQDPRGRNEQFF.

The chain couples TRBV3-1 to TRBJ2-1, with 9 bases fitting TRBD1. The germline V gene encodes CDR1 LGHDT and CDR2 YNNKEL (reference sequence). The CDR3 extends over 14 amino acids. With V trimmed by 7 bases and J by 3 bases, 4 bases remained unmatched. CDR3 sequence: CASTKDRGYNEQFF. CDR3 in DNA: TGTGCCAGCACCAAGGACAGGGGCTACAATGAGCAGTTCTTC.

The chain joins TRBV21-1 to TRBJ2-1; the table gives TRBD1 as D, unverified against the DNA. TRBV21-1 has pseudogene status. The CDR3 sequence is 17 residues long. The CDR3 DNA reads TGTGCCAGCAGCAAAGACGGGACACCCGAGGGATACAATGAGCAGTTCTTC. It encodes CASSKDGTPEGYNEQFF.

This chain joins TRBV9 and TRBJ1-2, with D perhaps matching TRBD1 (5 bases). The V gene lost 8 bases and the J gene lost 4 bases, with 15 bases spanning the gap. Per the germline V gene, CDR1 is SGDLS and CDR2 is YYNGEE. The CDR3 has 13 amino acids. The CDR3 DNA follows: TGTGCCAGTTCTCGGGGCAGACCCTATGGCTACACCTTC. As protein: CASSRGRPYGYTF.